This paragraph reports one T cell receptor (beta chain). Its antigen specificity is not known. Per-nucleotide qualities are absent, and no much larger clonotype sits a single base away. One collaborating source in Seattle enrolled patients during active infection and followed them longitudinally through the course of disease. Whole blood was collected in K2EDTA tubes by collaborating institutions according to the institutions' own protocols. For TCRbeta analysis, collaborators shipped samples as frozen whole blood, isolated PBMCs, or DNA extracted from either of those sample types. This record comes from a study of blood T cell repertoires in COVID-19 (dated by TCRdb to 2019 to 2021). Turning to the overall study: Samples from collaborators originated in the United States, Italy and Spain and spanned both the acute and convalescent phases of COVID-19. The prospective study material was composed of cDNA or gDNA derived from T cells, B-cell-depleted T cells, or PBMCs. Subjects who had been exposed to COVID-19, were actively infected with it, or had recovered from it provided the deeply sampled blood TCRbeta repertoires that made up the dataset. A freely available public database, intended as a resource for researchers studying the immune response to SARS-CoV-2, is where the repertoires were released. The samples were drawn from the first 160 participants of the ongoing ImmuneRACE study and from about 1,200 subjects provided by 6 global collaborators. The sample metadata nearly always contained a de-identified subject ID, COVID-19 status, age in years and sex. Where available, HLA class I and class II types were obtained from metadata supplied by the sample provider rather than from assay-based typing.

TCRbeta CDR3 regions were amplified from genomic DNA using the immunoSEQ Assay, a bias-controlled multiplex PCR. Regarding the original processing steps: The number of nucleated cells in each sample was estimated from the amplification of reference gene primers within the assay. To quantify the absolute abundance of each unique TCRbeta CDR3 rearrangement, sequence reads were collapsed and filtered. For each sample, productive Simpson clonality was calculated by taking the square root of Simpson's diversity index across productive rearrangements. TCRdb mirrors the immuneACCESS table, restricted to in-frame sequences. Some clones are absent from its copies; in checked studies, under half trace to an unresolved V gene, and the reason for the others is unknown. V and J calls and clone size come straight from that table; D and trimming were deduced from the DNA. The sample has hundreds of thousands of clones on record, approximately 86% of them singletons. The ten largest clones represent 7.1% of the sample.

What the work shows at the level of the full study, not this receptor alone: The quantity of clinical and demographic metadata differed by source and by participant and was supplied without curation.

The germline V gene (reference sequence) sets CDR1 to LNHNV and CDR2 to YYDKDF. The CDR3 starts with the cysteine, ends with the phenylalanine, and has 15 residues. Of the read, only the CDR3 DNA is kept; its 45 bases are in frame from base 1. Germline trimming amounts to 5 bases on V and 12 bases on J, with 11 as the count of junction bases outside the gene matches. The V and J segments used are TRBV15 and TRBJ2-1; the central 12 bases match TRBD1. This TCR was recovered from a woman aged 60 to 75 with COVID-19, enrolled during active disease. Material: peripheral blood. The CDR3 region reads CATSSRDRGPRGQFF. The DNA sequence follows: TGTGCCACCAGCTCCCGGGACAGGGGGCCCCGAGGGCAGTTCTTC.